This T cell receptor (beta chain) appears in the sequencing data of a study of blood T cells in healthy people across ages. About the study: Roughly one uniquely barcoded beta molecule per two T cells was captured.

The authors ran a second PCR of 7 to 11 cycles using a sample-barcoded 5' primer and a J-beta primer mix. One entry per CDR3 protein results from TCRdb running MiXCR on the 5' RACE reads. The sample carries some 1.4 million distinct CDR3 sequences, approximately 42% recorded once. The study, taken as a whole, reports: The recorded TCR beta diversity per million T cells decreased in a roughly linear manner with age. Conclusively comparing naive with antigen-experienced cells was impossible with unsorted PBMCs.

Note on this clonotype: The antigen is unknown.

The source is a woman in her late teens or twenties in good health. Sequenced sample: blood.

The CDR3 coding sequence is TGCAGTGTCGCATCTCCCAGGGGGGCCATGAACACTGAAGCTTTCTTT. This translates into CSVASPRGAMNTEAFF. V usage is TRBV20-1 and J usage is TRBJ1-1, with 7 bases identical to TRBD1. The V segment lost 7 bases and the J segment 0 bases; nucleotides outside the gene matches: 14. CDR1 is DFQATT, CDR2 SNEGSKA, per germline (reference sequence). The CDR3 totals 16 residues.